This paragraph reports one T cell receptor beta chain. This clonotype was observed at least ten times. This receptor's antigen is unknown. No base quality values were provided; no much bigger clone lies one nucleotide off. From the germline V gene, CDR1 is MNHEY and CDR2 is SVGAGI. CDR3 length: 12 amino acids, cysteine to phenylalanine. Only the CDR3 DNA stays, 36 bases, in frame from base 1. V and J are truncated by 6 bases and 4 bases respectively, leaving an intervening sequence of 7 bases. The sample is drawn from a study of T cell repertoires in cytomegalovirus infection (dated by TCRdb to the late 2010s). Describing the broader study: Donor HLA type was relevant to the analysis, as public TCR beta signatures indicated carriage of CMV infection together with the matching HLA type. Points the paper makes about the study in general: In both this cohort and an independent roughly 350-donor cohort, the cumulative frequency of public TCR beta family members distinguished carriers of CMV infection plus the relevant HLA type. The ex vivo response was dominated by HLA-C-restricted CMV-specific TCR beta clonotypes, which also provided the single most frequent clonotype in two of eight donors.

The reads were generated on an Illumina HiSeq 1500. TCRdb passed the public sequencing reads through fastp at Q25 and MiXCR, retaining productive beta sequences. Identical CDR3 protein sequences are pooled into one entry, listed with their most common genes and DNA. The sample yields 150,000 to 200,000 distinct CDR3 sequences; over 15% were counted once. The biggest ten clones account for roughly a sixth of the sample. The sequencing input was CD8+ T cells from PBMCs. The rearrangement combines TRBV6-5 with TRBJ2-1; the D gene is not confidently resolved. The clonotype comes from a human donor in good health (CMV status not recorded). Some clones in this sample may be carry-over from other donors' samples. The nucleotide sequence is TGTGCCAGCAGAACAAAGTACAATGAGCAGTTCTTC. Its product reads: CASRTKYNEQFF.